The T cell receptor beta chain described here comes from a study of blood T cell repertoires in COVID-19. Study-level information: Whether acute or convalescent, the COVID-19 samples came from the United States, Italy and Spain. In each case, the material was cDNA or gDNA derived from T cells, B-cell-depleted T cells, or PBMCs.

Trimming cost V 3 bases and J 6 bases; bases outside gene matches: 7. Germline CDR1 is SGHVS and CDR2 is FNYEAQ. CDR3 length: 15 amino acids. How the authors handled the data: Amplification with reference gene primers provided the estimates of nucleated cell counts. TCRdb's table, derived via immunoSEQ multiplex PCR, lists solely in-frame clones and lacks some. The D gene and trimming were derived from the DNA, and the V and J assignments and clone size from that table. The sample carries about 220,000 clones, roughly 85% recorded once. The chain recombines TRBV7-6 with TRBJ2-3, with 9 bases fitting TRBD2. Sequencing was performed on peripheral blood. This sequence originates from a woman of 80 years or more with acute or convalescent COVID-19. This chain's CDR3 is CASSLGGGAWDTQYF. The DNA of the CDR3 is TGTGCCAGCAGCTTGGGCGGGGGGGCCTGGGATACGCAGTATTTT.